The next 17 T cell receptor beta chains were all read from a single sample in a study of T cell repertoires in cytomegalovirus infection (dated by TCRdb to 2018 to 2020). Instrument used: Illumina HiSeq 1500. In TCRdb, the public reads were trimmed at Q25 with fastp and aligned with MiXCR, with productive beta chains retained. Here each entry gathers all rows of one CDR3 protein and keeps the most common genes and DNA. Counted in this sample were about 530,000 distinct CDR3 sequences; about 25% of them appeared once. The ten biggest clones cover 13% of the sample. Input material: PBMCs. The receptor source for this set is a human donor in good health (CMV status not recorded). Some clones in this sample may be carry-over from other donors' samples.

The chain recombines TRBV11-3 with TRBJ1-2; 7 bases map to TRBD1. J lost 2 bases, V lost 5 bases, and 11 bases had no gene match. This CDR3 comprises 16 residues. Germline assignment: CDR1 SGHNT and CDR2 YENEEA. CDR3 bases: TGTGCCAGCAGCGGTCTAAGGGGGCAGGCGAACTATGGCTACACCTTC. The encoded protein is CASSGLRGQANYGYTF.

This clonotype was detected only a few times. V and J are TRBV28 and TRBJ2-1; 10 nucleotides agree with TRBD2. Germline V gene data show CDR1 as MDHEN and CDR2 as SYDVKM. The CDR3 runs to 19 residues. The J segment lost 1 base and the V segment lost 4 bases, leaving 13 bases of the junction unmatched. The CDR3 DNA follows: TGTGCCAGCAGTTCCCCTTCCGCTAGCGGGAGAGGGTCCTACAATGAGCAGTTCTTC. It encodes CASSSPSASGRGSYNEQFF.

This chain connects TRBV7-6 to TRBJ1-4; D not resolved. Germline V lookup: CDR1 SGHVS, CDR2 FNYEAQ. Trimming removed 5 bases from V and 8 bases from J, with 15 bases in between. The CDR3 loop spans 14 amino acids. CDR3 nucleotides: TGTGCCAGCAGCCTCGGCGTCGATGGGGAAAAACTGTTTTTT. Its translation is CASSLGVDGEKLFF.

CDR3 sequence reads: CASSQAGLLNTEAFF. DNA for the CDR3: TGTGCCAGCAGCCAAGCCGGACTACTAAACACTGAAGCTTTCTTT. The chain carries TRBV14 and TRBJ1-1; D gene unclear. Deletions cut 1 base from V and 2 bases from J, with 11 bases between. This CDR3 is built from 15 residues. Per germline, CDR1 SGHDN and CDR2 FVKESK.

This clonotype has a count of ten or more. The rearrangement joins TRBV7-2 to TRBJ2-3, with TRBD1 matching 12 bases. The CDR3 has 15 residues. Germline V lookup: CDR1 SGHTA, CDR2 FQGNSA. Trimming at V came to 0 bases and at J to 8 bases, leaving 3 bases not matched to a gene. The CDR3 DNA reads as TGTGCCAGCAGCTTAGCAGGGACAGGGGGCGGTACGCAGTATTTT. Translated, it gives CASSLAGTGGGTQYF.

The chain is built from TRBV7-9 and TRBJ2-6, with D maybe TRBD1 (5 bases). CDR3 size: 17 residues. Germline V lookup: CDR1 SEHNR, CDR2 FQNEAQ (reference sequence). Between the trimmed V and J ends, which lost 5 bases and 0 bases, there was a span of 14 bases. CDR3 sequence reads: CASSRADTNSGANVLTF. In DNA form, the CDR3 reads TGTGCCAGCAGCCGCGCGGACACCAACTCTGGGGCCAACGTCCTGACTTTC.

This clonotype has only a few counts. The chain carries TRBV6-2 or TRBV6-3 and TRBJ2-7; 7 bases are a match to TRBD1. Germline V gene data show CDR1 as MNHEY and CDR2 as SVGEGT. The CDR3 covers 16 residues. Trimming at V came to 5 bases and at J to 0 bases, leaving 10 bases not matched to a gene. CDR3 amino acids: CASSNAPGQSSYEQYF. The CDR3 DNA sequence: TGTGCCAGCAGTAACGCTCCGGGACAGAGCTCCTACGAGCAGTACTTC.

The CDR3 protein is CASRKKGGAASQPQHF. CDR3 nucleotides: TGTGCCAGCAGAAAAAAGGGGGGGGCTGCGAGTCAGCCCCAGCATTTT. This chain links TRBV6-5 with TRBJ1-5, with D maybe TRBD1 (6 bases). Germline V CDR1 and CDR2: MNHEY, SVGAGI. This CDR3 contains 16 residues. V lost 6 bases, J lost 6 bases, and 21 bases lay in between.

In its sample, this clonotype was seen many times. This chain links TRBV4-1 with TRBJ1-4, with D possibly being TRBD1 (5 bases). V was shortened by 3 bases and J by 0 bases, with 17 bases between the two germline ends. The V gene's germline CDR1 is MGHRA and CDR2 YSYEKL. CDR3 length: 18 residues. The CDR3 is CASSHPRGGDATNEKLFF. CDR3 nucleotide sequence: TGCGCCAGCAGCCACCCACGGGGGGGAGATGCAACTAATGAAAAACTGTTTTTT.

V gene TRBV19 combines with J gene TRBJ1-4, with D maybe TRBD1 (5 bases). V lost 8 bases and J lost 5, with 15 bases in between. The V gene's germline CDR1 is LNHDA and CDR2 SQIVND (reference sequence). This CDR3 contains 14 residues. The CDR3 is CASCQRGTNEKLFF. The CDR3 DNA reads as TGTGCCAGTTGCCAGCGAGGGACGAATGAAAAACTGTTTTTT.

This clonotype occurred many times. The chain combines TRBV7-2 with TRBJ1-2; 8 nucleotides align to TRBD1. The trim removed 6 bases at V and 7 bases at J, leaving 10 bases unmatched. This CDR3 is built from 14 residues. The germline gives CDR1 SGHTA, CDR2 FQGNSA. CDR3: CASSRDRTTVGYTF. DNA for the CDR3: TGTGCCAGCAGTCGGGACAGGACAACGGTTGGCTACACCTTC.

Only a few counts were recorded for this clonotype. This chain uses TRBV28 with TRBJ2-5, with D uncertain. Germline lookup yields CDR1 MDHEN and CDR2 SYDVKM. Trimming left V 0 bases short and J 1 base short, with 9 bases between. This CDR3 region has 15 residues. The CDR3 protein is CASSLWTEIQETQYF. The CDR3 DNA reads as TGTGCCAGCAGTTTATGGACGGAAATCCAAGAGACCCAGTACTTC. The variable domain in full, with the rest retrieved from reference TRBV28 and TRBJ2-5, is DVKVTQSSRYLVKRTGEKVFLECVQDMDHENMFWYRQDPGLGLRLIYFSYDVKMKEKGDIPEGYSVSREKKERFSLILESASTNQTSMYLCASSLWTEIQETQYFGPGTRLLVL.

The V call is TRBV6-5, the J call TRBJ1-3; no clear D gene. The CDR3 has 16 residues. Germline V lookup: CDR1 MNHEY, CDR2 SVGAGI. V was trimmed by 2 bases and J by 0 bases, leaving 11 bases between them. CDR3 protein: CASSYRGRISGNTIYF. CDR3 bases: TGTGCCAGCAGTTACCGTGGACGGATCTCTGGAAACACCATATATTTT.

The chain combines TRBV7-9 with TRBJ2-4, with D perhaps assigned TRBD1 or TRBD2 (5 bases each). The CDR3 is made up of 17 amino acids. The V gene's germline CDR1 is SEHNR and CDR2 FQNEAQ (reference sequence). Trimming cost V 1 base and J 5 bases, with 18 bases left between them. The CDR3 DNA sequence: TGTGCCAGCAGCTTAGTGCGTGGTTTGGGGACCCAAAACATTCAGTACTTC. Residues: CASSLVRGLGTQNIQYF.

This clonotype was counted a few times. The V gene is TRBV30, the J gene TRBJ2-7; D might be TRBD2 (5 bases). Germline loops: CDR1 GTSNPN, CDR2 SVGIG (reference sequence). The CDR3 loop spans 15 amino acids. The V and J ends lost 0 bases and 2 bases respectively, with 14 bases between them. In DNA, the CDR3 is TGTGCCTGGAGTGTTGGCCGTCCCGGGGCCTACGAGCAGTACGTC. Protein product: CAWSVGRPGAYEQYV.

This clonotype was seen repeatedly, ten times or more. This chain links TRBV12-3 or TRBV12-4 with TRBJ1-5; possible D gene TRBD1, 6 bases. The CDR3 spans 15 residues. V lost 6 bases to trimming and J lost 5 bases, with 17 bases between them. The CDR3 region is CASSQDRGRDQPQHF. In DNA form, the CDR3 reads TGTGCCAGCAGCCAGGACCGGGGGCGGGATCAGCCCCAGCATTTT.

This clonotype was seen only a few times. This chain joins TRBV7-3 and TRBJ1-2; D is uncertain. Trimming removed 5 bases from V and 4 bases from J, with 11 bases in between. The length of the CDR3 is 13 residues. Germline V gene sequence: CDR1 SGHTA, CDR2 FQGTGA. CDR3 in amino acids: CASSDGAGYGYTF. DNA for the CDR3: TGTGCCAGCAGCGACGGCGCGGGCTATGGCTACACCTTC. Supplemented by reference TRBV7-3 and TRBJ1-2, the full variable domain reads GAGVSQTPSNKVTEKGKYVELRCDPISGHTALYWYRQSLGQGPEFLIYFQGTGAADDSGLPNDRFFAVRPEGSVSTLKIQRTERGDSAVYLCASSDGAGYGYTFGSGTRLTVV.